The next 22 T cell receptor beta chains were all read from a single sample in a study of breast tumors, draining lymph nodes, adjacent tissues. TCRdb independently ran MiXCR on the multiplex PCR reads; one entry per CDR3 protein. The data show some 130,000 distinct CDR3 sequences, 15% to 20% seen once. Samples came from axillary lymph nodes draining the breast cancer. The sample taken for sequencing was axillary lymph node tissue. The receptors were gathered from a female donor with breast cancer. Some clones in this sample may be carry-over from other donors' samples.

Concerning this clonotype: The junction and the germline gene differ at one end; a read error may be behind it. This chain links TRBV7-2 with TRBJ2-5, with 9 nucleotides matching TRBD2. This CDR3 is 16 amino acids long. Germline V gene sequence: CDR1 SGHTA, CDR2 FQGNSA. CDR3 sequence reads: CARSLLRLADQETQYF. CDR3 nucleotide sequence: TGTGCCCGCAGCTTACTCAGACTAGCGGATCAAGAGACCCAGTACTTC.

Ten or more counts support this clonotype. The genes are TRBV6-2 or TRBV6-3 and TRBJ1-5; no clear D. Germline CDR1 and CDR2: MNHEY and SVGEGT. This CDR3 region has 13 residues. V was shortened by 2 bases and J by 2 bases, with 4 bases between the two germline ends. CDR3 DNA: TGTGCCAGCAGTTACAAGGGCAATCAGCCCCAGCATTTT. It is translated as CASSYKGNQPQHF.

This clonotype was counted at least ten times. The J gene is TRBJ1-4, the V gene TRBV9, with a possible D match to TRBD1 (6 bases). Deletions cut 0 bases from V and 7 bases from J, with 13 bases between. Germline CDR1 reads SGDLS; CDR2 reads YYNGEE. The CDR3 extends over 15 amino acids. The CDR3, as DNA: TGTGCCAGCAGCGTAGCTTCGGGGGCCACTGAAAAACTGTTTTTT. It yields the protein CASSVASGATEKLFF.

The chain links TRBV11-1 to TRBJ2-1; D is unclear. Germline CDR1 reads SGHAT; CDR2 reads FQDESV (reference sequence). V was clipped by 4 bases and J by 6 bases, with 13 bases between them. The CDR3 has 14 amino acids. The CDR3 here is CASSSPATFNEQFF. The CDR3 DNA is TGTGCCAGCAGCTCACCTGCGACCTTCAATGAGCAGTTCTTC.

This clonotype was seen at least ten times. The CDR3 region has the DNA TGTGCCAGCAGTGTTTACAATGAGCAGTTCTTC. Its translation is CASSVYNEQFF. This chain links TRBV12-3 or TRBV12-4 with TRBJ2-1; no definite D call. This CDR3 has 11 amino acids. V was cut by 5 bases and J by 4 bases, with 3 bases left in between.

This clonotype was seen repeatedly, ten times or more. This chain links TRBV7-9 with TRBJ1-5; 9 bases line up with TRBD1. V gave up 5 bases and J gave up 5 bases; unmatched junction bases: 4. The CDR3 totals 14 residues. CDR1 is SEHNR and CDR2 is FQNEAQ in the germline V gene (reference sequence). The CDR3: CASSTQGADQPQHF. CDR3 nucleotides: TGTGCCAGCAGCACACAGGGGGCTGATCAGCCCCAGCATTTT.

This clonotype was recorded a few times. The chain is built from TRBV4-2 and TRBJ2-4; D not resolved. V dropped 0 bases and J dropped 3 bases, with 3 bases sitting between them. Germline values: CDR1 LGHNA, CDR2 YNFKEQ. This CDR3 region has 13 residues. This CDR3 reads CASSQDGKNIQYF. Written as DNA, the CDR3 is TGTGCCAGCAGCCAAGATGGCAAAAACATTCAGTACTTC.

This clonotype occurred a few times. The chain employs TRBV5-1 and TRBJ1-1, with 9 bases matching TRBD1. Germline V CDR1 and CDR2: SGHRS, YFSETQ. The CDR3 totals 12 residues. With V trimmed by 6 bases and J by 7 bases, 4 bases remained unmatched. The DNA of the CDR3 is TGCGCCAGCACAGGGACAGGGTTTGAAGCTTTCTTT. This encodes CASTGTGFEAFF.

About this clonotype: Just one base apart from a much larger clone, this may be a read error. The J gene is TRBJ1-4, the V gene TRBV18, with D hard to call. This CDR3 spans 13 amino acids. The germline V gene has CDR1 KGHSH and CDR2 LQKENI. The CDR3 nucleotides are TGTGCCAGCTCGCGCCTCCCCGTTGGGAAACTGGTTTTT. Translated, it gives CASSRLPVGKLVF. Combining the CDR3 with reference TRBV18 and TRBJ1-4 gives the whole variable domain NAGVMQNPRHLVRRRGQEARLRCSPMKGHSHVYWYRQLPEEGLKFMVYLQKENIIDESGMPKERFSAEFPKEGPSILRIQQVVRGDSAAYFCASSRLPVGKLVFGSGTQLSVL.

This clonotype has a handful of counts. The chain recombines TRBV25-1 with TRBJ2-3; possible D gene TRBD1, 6 bases. This CDR3 has 16 residues. V dropped 0 bases and J dropped 6 bases, with 16 bases sitting between them. Per germline, CDR1 MGHDK and CDR2 SYGVNS. Written as DNA, the CDR3 is TGTGCCAGCAGTGAATATCCAGGGGTGGATGCGGATACGCAGTATTTT. Translation: CASSEYPGVDADTQYF.

This clonotype was seen at least ten times. V and J are TRBV5-6 and TRBJ1-3; unclear D gene. V lost 3 bases to trimming and J lost 0 bases, with 10 bases between them. The CDR3 covers 15 residues. The V gene's germline CDR1 is SGHDT and CDR2 YYEEEE. CDR3 amino acids: CASSSLPGSGNTIYF. The CDR3 coding sequence is TGTGCCAGCAGCTCCCTTCCCGGCTCTGGAAACACCATATATTTT.

This clonotype appeared many times. The chain is built from TRBV6-6 and TRBJ1-6, with 9 bases lining up with TRBD1. V lost 5 bases, J lost 7 bases, and 3 bases stayed unmatched. The CDR3 is made up of 14 amino acids. Looked up from germline, CDR1 is MNHNY and CDR2 is SVGAGI (reference sequence). CDR3 region: CASSRTGENSPLHF. As DNA, the CDR3 is TGTGCCAGCAGTCGGACAGGGGAAAATTCACCCCTCCACTTT.

This clonotype was seen ten or more times. CDR3: CASSVDRADNSPLHF. The CDR3 bases are TGTGCCAGCAGCGTGGACAGGGCTGATAATTCACCCCTCCACTTT. The V and J genes are TRBV9 and TRBJ1-6, with TRBD1 identical over 8 bases. Unmatched junction bases numbered 3, after V lost 2 bases and J lost 5 bases. Germline values: CDR1 SGDLS, CDR2 YYNGEE. CDR3 length equals 15 residues. Drawing the rest from reference TRBV9 and TRBJ1-6, the complete variable domain is DSGVTQTPKHLITATGQRVTLRCSPRSGDLSVYWYQQSLDQGLQFLIQYYNGEERAKGNILERFSAQQFPDLHSELNLSSLELGDSALYFCASSVDRADNSPLHFGNGTRLTVT.

This clonotype occurred many times. CDR3 residues: CASSIGGGPSYF. The DNA for the CDR3 is TGTGCCAGTAGTATAGGCGGGGGCCCGTCGTACTTC. The V gene is TRBV19, the J gene TRBJ2-5; D is perhaps TRBD2 (7 bases). The CDR3 is 12 amino acids. The V and J ends lost 1 base and 13 bases respectively, with 13 bases between them. The germline V gene has CDR1 LNHDA and CDR2 SQIVND (reference sequence).

In its sample, this clonotype was seen many times. This chain links TRBV20-1 with TRBJ2-3, with 12 bases aligning to TRBD2. The germline CDR1 and CDR2 sequences are DFQATT and SNEGSKA (reference sequence). There are 15 residues in the CDR3. The V segment lost 5 bases and the J segment 4 bases; nucleotides outside the gene matches: 7. CDR3 bases: TGCAGTGCTCCTCAAAGGACTAGCGGGGCAGATACGCAGTATTTT. Its protein product is CSAPQRTSGADTQYF.

As concerns this clonotype: A much larger clone differs from this one at a single base, so this may be a read error. V usage is TRBV7-9 and J usage is TRBJ2-7, with unresolved D. This CDR3 has 14 amino acids. Germline V lookup: CDR1 SEHNR, CDR2 FQNEAQ (reference sequence). CDR3 sequence: CASSLGASSYEQHF. The CDR3, as DNA: TGTGCCAGCAGCTTAGGGGCCAGTTCCTACGAGCAGCACTTC.

This clonotype was recorded many times. V and J are TRBV20-1 and TRBJ1-4; D not certain. The CDR3 loop spans 16 amino acids. V gave up 3 bases and J gave up 0 bases, with 14 bases separating them. CDR1 DFQATT and CDR2 SNEGSKA come from the germline V gene (reference sequence). CDR3 bases: TGCAGTGCTAGGGCGGTTACGCTAGCAACTAATGAAAAACTGTTTTTT. Translating gives CSARAVTLATNEKLFF.

As for this clonotype: A much larger clone lies one base from this, so it may be a read error. Since no conserved phenylalanine or tryptophan closes the CDR3, a read error is the likely cause. This sequence joins TRBV3-1 and TRBJ1-6; possible D gene TRBD1, 6 bases. V was cut by 2 bases and J by 7 bases, with 12 bases left in between. CDR3 length equals 15 residues. Germline CDR1 LGHDT, CDR2 YNNKEL (reference sequence). The DNA of the CDR3 is TGTGCCAGCAGCCAATATGACAGGCTCAATTCACCCCTCCACTCT. This gives the protein CASSQYDRLNSPLHS.

This sequence joins TRBV5-4 and TRBJ2-2; D gene unclear. This CDR3 has 14 amino acids. CDR1 is SGHNT, CDR2 YYREEE, per germline (reference sequence). Between the trimmed V and J ends, which lost 7 bases and 1 base, there was a span of 11 bases. The CDR3 nucleotides read TGTGCCAGCGAATTGGCAGGGAACACCGGGGAGCTGTTTTTT. This translates into CASELAGNTGELFF.

This clonotype was seen repeatedly, ten times or more. The rearrangement links TRBV6-4 to TRBJ1-4, with D unclear. Per germline, CDR1 MRHNA and CDR2 SNTAGT. This CDR3 has 13 amino acids. Trimming shortened V by 4 bases and J by 7 bases, and 10 bases separated the two germline ends. The CDR3: CASSVTRCEKLFF. The CDR3 coding sequence is TGTGCCAGCAGTGTAACCAGGTGTGAAAAACTGTTTTTT.

This clonotype has at least ten counts. The rearrangement joins TRBV19 to TRBJ2-7, with TRBD2 matching 9 bases. The CDR3 is made up of 14 amino acids. The germline CDR1 and CDR2 sequences are LNHDA and SQIVND (reference sequence). V trimming: 1 base; J trimming: 3 bases; junction bases outside the gene matches: 1. CDR3 DNA sequence: TGTGCCAGTAGTATAGCTAGCGGGAACTACGAGCAGTACTTC. Residues: CASSIASGNYEQYF. The variable domain in full, completed from reference TRBV19 and TRBJ2-7, reads DGGITQSPKYLFRKEGQNVTLSCEQNLNHDAMYWYRQDPGQGLRLIYYSQIVNDFQKGDIAEGYSVSREKKESFPLTVTSAQKNPTAFYLCASSIASGNYEQYFGPGTRLTVT.

This clonotype was counted many times. The rearrangement links TRBV7-9 to TRBJ2-1; unclear D gene. The CDR3 covers 13 residues. V was shortened by 1 base and J by 6 bases, with 7 bases between the two germline ends. Germline V gives CDR1 SEHNR, CDR2 FQNEAQ (reference sequence). CDR3 bases: TGTGCCAGCAGCTTAGTTGGCGGCAATGAGCAGTTCTTC. Translated, it gives CASSLVGGNEQFF. Full variable domain (remainder filled in from reference TRBV7-9 and TRBJ2-1): DTGVSQNPRHKITKRGQNVTFRCDPISEHNRLYWYRQTLGQGPEFLTYFQNEAQLEKSRLLSDRFSAERPKGSFSTLEIQRTEQGDSAMYLCASSLVGGNEQFFGPGTRLTVL.